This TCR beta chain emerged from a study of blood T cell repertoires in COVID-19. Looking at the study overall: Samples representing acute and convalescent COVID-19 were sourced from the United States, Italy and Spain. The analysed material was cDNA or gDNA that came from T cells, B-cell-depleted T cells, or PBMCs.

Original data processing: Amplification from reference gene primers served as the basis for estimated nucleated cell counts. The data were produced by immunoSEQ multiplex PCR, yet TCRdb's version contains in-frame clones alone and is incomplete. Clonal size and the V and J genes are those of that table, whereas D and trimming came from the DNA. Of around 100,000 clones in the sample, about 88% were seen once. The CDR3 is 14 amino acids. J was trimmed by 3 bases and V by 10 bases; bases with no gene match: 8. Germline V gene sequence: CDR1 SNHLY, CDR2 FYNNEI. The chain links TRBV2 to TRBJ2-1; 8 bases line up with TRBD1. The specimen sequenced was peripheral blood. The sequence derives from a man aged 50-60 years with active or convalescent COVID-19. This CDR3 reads CATSDRADYNEQFF. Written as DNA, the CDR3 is TGTGCCACCTCGGACAGGGCAGACTACAATGAGCAGTTCTTC.